Ten or more counts support the clone carrying this T cell receptor (beta chain). Its target is not known. The CDR3 is 15 amino acids. Trimming took 4 bases from V and 9 from J, leaving 19 bases between them. Germline CDR1 is SEHNR and CDR2 is FQNEAQ (reference sequence). TCRdb re-called the reads with MiXCR, one entry per CDR3 protein. The sample gives 650,000 to 900,000 distinct CDR3 sequences, 30% to 35% of which show up once; 9.5% to 15% is in the top ten. This entry is derived from a study of T cell repertoires in cytomegalovirus infection. Points from the study as a whole: There were carriers of CMV plus the relevant HLA, and cumulative public TCR beta family frequency identified them. HLA-C-restricted CMV-specific TCR beta clonotypes were dominant in the ex vivo response.

The receptor was isolated from a human donor in good health (CMV status not recorded). Some clones in this sample may be carry-over from other donors' samples. The sequenced sample was cultured CD8+ T cells from PBMCs, obtained from culture after CMV antigen stimulation. The J gene is TRBJ1-5, the V gene TRBV7-9; D uncertain. CDR3 sequence (DNA): TGTGCCAGCAGCTCCGGACGGGGTAGTTCCCGGCCCCAGCATTTT. Translating gives CASSSGRGSSRPQHF.